This TCR beta chain is drawn from a study of graft-versus-host responses after intestinal transplantation. The CDR3 contains 14 residues. V shed 6 bases and J shed 0 bases, with 11 bases lying between them. Germline V gives CDR1 SNHLY, CDR2 FYNNEI. Produced via immunoSEQ multiplex PCR; TCRdb's table is partial and in-frame only. Seen here are fewer than 90,000 clones, 94% observed once, and the top ten hold about 0.2%. On this clone itself: Its specificity is unknown.

This clonotype was sampled from a human donor who was the organ donor for an intestinal transplant. Specimen: unstimulated CD4+ T cells sorted from spleen or lymph node cells, collected before transplant. This chain uses TRBV2 with TRBJ1-1; a weak D match, TRBD1 (6 bases). The CDR3 DNA reads TGTGCCAGCAGCCGGACAGTAATGAACACTGAAGCTTTCTTT. This gives the protein CASSRTVMNTEAFF.